These 6 T cell receptor beta chains share one sample of origin, sequenced in a study of blood T cell repertoires in COVID-19. The data were produced by immunoSEQ multiplex PCR, yet TCRdb's version contains in-frame clones alone and is incomplete. Among around 260,000 clones listed, over 75% were seen once. The sequencing sample was made of peripheral blood. These receptors originate from a woman between 50 and 59 years old with acute or convalescent COVID-19.

The J gene is TRBJ2-5, the V gene TRBV27, with a possible D match to TRBD2 (6 bases). The CDR3 is made up of 13 amino acids. CDR1 is MNHEY, CDR2 SMNVEV, per germline (reference sequence). Trimming took 2 bases from V and 2 from J, leaving 6 bases between them. The CDR3 loop is CASSLREQETQYF. The CDR3 region has the DNA TGTGCCAGCAGTTTACGGGAGCAAGAGACCCAGTACTTC.

J is TRBJ1-2 and V is TRBV4-1; 9 bases map to TRBD1. J was trimmed by 6 bases and V by 3 bases; bases with no gene match: 8. Germline V CDR1 and CDR2: MGHRA, YSYEKL. The CDR3 spans 15 residues. The CDR3 is CASSQAGQGEDGYTF. CDR3 sequence (DNA): TGCGCCAGCAGCCAGGCGGGACAGGGAGAGGATGGCTACACCTTC.

A single count supports this clone. The gene calls are TRBV7-2 and TRBJ2-1; 10 bases align to TRBD2. Germline V gives CDR1 SGHTA, CDR2 FQGNSA. The CDR3 is made up of 15 amino acids. V shed 3 bases and J 7 bases; nucleotides not matched to a gene: 6. CDR3: CASSFRAGGGNEQFF. CDR3 in DNA: TGTGCCAGCAGCTTCCGAGCGGGAGGGGGGAATGAGCAGTTCTTC. Variable domain in full (rest from reference TRBV7-2 and TRBJ2-1): GAGVSQSPSNKVTEKGKDVELRCDPISGHTALYWYRQSLGQGLEFLIYFQGNSAPDKSGLPSDRFSAERTGGSVSTLTIQRTQQEDSAVYLCASSFRAGGGNEQFFGPGTRLTVL.

The rearrangement uses TRBV27 and TRBJ2-3; the match to TRBD2 covers 13 bases. J was trimmed by 3 bases and V by 6 bases; bases with no gene match: 3. The CDR3 consists of 15 residues. Germline V gives CDR1 MNHEY, CDR2 SMNVEV (reference sequence). This CDR3 is CASSGLAGATDTQYF. CDR3 bases: TGTGCCAGCAGCGGACTAGCGGGAGCGACAGATACGCAGTATTTT.

The rearrangement links TRBV19 to TRBJ2-3; 10 positions agree with TRBD1. This CDR3 contains 15 residues. The V gene's germline CDR1 is LNHDA and CDR2 SQIVND (reference sequence). V was pared by 7 bases and J by 4 bases, with 8 bases of the junction left unmatched. The CDR3, as DNA: TGTGCCAGTAACAGACAGGGGGCGGGCGCAGATACGCAGTATTTT. This codes for CASNRQGAGADTQYF.

The sample holds one count of this clone. The gene calls are TRBV19 and TRBJ1-5; D not certain. This CDR3 region has 12 residues. The V end lost 3 bases, the J end lost 6 bases, and 6 bases lay between the germline ends. In germline, CDR1 is LNHDA, CDR2 SQIVND (reference sequence). CDR3 sequence reads: CASSILRQPQHF. In nucleotides, the CDR3 is TGTGCCAGTAGTATCCTCCGTCAGCCCCAGCATTTT.